Listed below are T cell receptor beta chains from one sample, sequenced in a study of T cells in localized non-small cell lung cancer. Clones were read by immunoSEQ multiplex PCR, and TCRdb kept only the in-frame ones, dropping some. Of about 72,000 clones in the sample, roughly four fifths are singletons; the top ten hold roughly 13%. The specimen comprised peripheral blood, sampled before any cancer treatment. The receptors shown here come from a female donor older than 55 with stage I lung adenocarcinoma. CDR3s include the opening cysteine and the closing phenylalanine or tryptophan. The D gene is left open where the match is weak. Not all rows give a size; the values are once, few, many and, for expanded clones, a class.

clone size	D gene	V gene	J gene	CDR3 DNA	CDR3 protein
-	-	TRBV2	TRBJ2-2	TGTGCCAGCAGTGAAGATGGGGCAAGGAACACCGGGGAGCTGTTTTTT	CASSEDGARNTGELFF
-	-	TRBV7-9	TRBJ1-1	TGTGCCAGCAGCTTAGTCCAGGGGACTGAAGCTTTCTTT	CASSLVQGTEAFF
once	-	TRBV29-1	TRBJ1-2	TGCAGCGTTGGAACAGCAGACTATGGCTACACCTTC	CSVGTADYGYTF
-	-	TRBV19	TRBJ1-1	TGTGCCAGTAGCGAACCCCGAGGGGTCCACACTGAAGCTTTCTTT	CASSEPRGVHTEAFF
-	TRBD1	TRBV19	TRBJ2-7	TGTGCCAGTAGTATCGAGGACAGGTACTACGAGCAGTACTTC	CASSIEDRYYEQYF
-	TRBD2	TRBV7-9	TRBJ2-1	TGTGCCAGCAGCCCGCCTAGCGGGAGGTACTACAATGAGCAGTTCTTC	CASSPPSGRYYNEQFF
-	-	TRBV28	TRBJ2-2	TGTGCCAGCAGTTCAATTACATCCGGGGAGCTGTTTTTT	CASSSITSGELFF
once	-	TRBV5-4	TRBJ2-1	TGTGCCAGCAGCTCTGGGGGGACTAATGAGCAGTTCTTC	CASSSGGTNEQFF
once	TRBD2	TRBV14	TRBJ2-7	TGTGCCAGCAGCCCTCTAAGCGGGGTCTCCTACGAGCAGTACTTC	CASSPLSGVSYEQYF
-	-	TRBV4-1	TRBJ1-2	TGCGCCAGCAGCCACCCGACCCAACAGGGATTTTCCACCTTC	CASSHPTQQGFSTF
-	TRBD1	TRBV27	TRBJ1-6	TGTGCCAGCAGGTCCCCGGGACAGCCAAATTCACCCCTCCACTTT	CASRSPGQPNSPLHF
-	-	TRBV5-1	TRBJ1-5	TGCGCCAGCAGCGTGTATAGCAATCAGCCCCAGCATTTT	CASSVYSNQPQHF
-	TRBD2	TRBV27	TRBJ2-1	TGTGCCAGCAGTTCCGTAGCGGGGGGGGATGAGCAGTTCTTC	CASSSVAGGDEQFF
-	-	TRBV4-1	TRBJ1-3	TGCGCCAGCAGCCCCGGGGGTAGGGGAAACACCATATATTTT	CASSPGGRGNTIYF
-	-	TRBV10-3	TRBJ1-1	TGTGCCATCAGTGAGGGGCAGGGCGGCACTGAAGCTTTCTTT	CAISEGQGGTEAFF
many	TRBD1	TRBV5-6	TRBJ1-1	TGTGCCAGCAGGAGACAGGGGAACACTGAAGCTTTCTTT	CASRRQGNTEAFF
-	TRBD2	TRBV7-8	TRBJ2-7	TGTGCCAGCAGGGCTAGCGGGAGGGGTTCCTACGAGCAGTACTTC	CASRASGRGSYEQYF
-	TRBD1	TRBV2	TRBJ2-7	TGTGCCAGCAGTCAGGACAGGGGGAGCGAGCAGTACTTC	CASSQDRGSEQYF
-	-	TRBV15	TRBJ1-1	TGTGCCACCAGCAGAGGGTTCACTGAAGCTTTCTTT	CATSRGFTEAFF
-	-	TRBV6-5	TRBJ1-4	TGTGCCAGCAGAGTGGGGGAAAAACTGTTTTTT	CASRVGEKLFF
-	TRBD1	TRBV6-5	TRBJ1-2	TGTGCCAGCGGTCCCGGGACAGCTTACGGCTACACCTTC	CASGPGTAYGYTF
-	-	TRBV10-2	TRBJ1-2	TGCGCCAGCAGTGAGTCAGGGTCTCATGGCTACACCTTC	CASSESGSHGYTF
-	-	TRBV5-4	TRBJ1-2	TGTGCCAGCAGCGACAGGTCCCTAGCTAACTATGGCTACACCTTC	CASSDRSLANYGYTF
-	-	TRBV5-4	TRBJ2-5	TGTGCCAGCAGCTTGGAAGGACTCTCGGAGACCCAGTACTTC	CASSLEGLSETQYF
-	-	TRBV5-3	TRBJ1-1	TGTGCCAGAAGCCTGGAAGTCAGGGTGGTTCGCGCTGAAGCTTTCTTT	CARSLEVRVVRAEAFF
few	TRBD1	TRBV4-2	TRBJ1-2	TGTGCCAGCAGCCGCCAGGACAGGGATGGCTACACCTTC	CASSRQDRDGYTF
-	TRBD2	TRBV7-3	TRBJ2-2	TGTGCCAGCAGCTTTACTAGCGGACGGACCGGGGAGCTGTTTTTT	CASSFTSGRTGELFF
-	TRBD2	TRBV7-9	TRBJ2-2	TGTGCCGGGAGGCAGGGACTAGCGGGCTCCAACACCGGGGAGCTGTTTTTT	CAGRQGLAGSNTGELFF
-	-	TRBV5-5	TRBJ1-4	TGTGCCAGCAGCTTGGGGCCCTGGGGGGCGGGACCTAATGAAAAACTGTTTTTT	CASSLGPWGAGPNEKLFF
-	-	TRBV6-6	TRBJ1-5	TGTGCCAGCAGTGCCAACACCGGTAAAAGACAGCCCCAGCATTTT	CASSANTGKRQPQHF
once	-	TRBV6-6	TRBJ2-1	TGTGCCAGCAGTTACCCCGTTGTGGGGGGCGTCAATGAGCAGTTCTTC	CASSYPVVGGVNEQFF
-	TRBD2	TRBV6-1	TRBJ2-1	TGTGCCAGCAACCCCCGGGGGGGGAGAGGTGAGCAGTTCTTC	CASNPRGGRGEQFF
-	-	TRBV6-1	TRBJ1-3	TGTGCCGGCCGGACGGCGGGGGGATCTGGAAACACCATATATTTT	CAGRTAGGSGNTIYF
-	-	TRBV19	TRBJ2-2	TGTGCCAGTAGTATTTATCCCAACACCGGGGAGCTGTTTTTT	CASSIYPNTGELFF
-	TRBD1	TRBV4-1	TRBJ2-7	TGCGCCAGCAGCCAAGAGAGGACAGGGATAACCTACGAGCAGTACTTC	CASSQERTGITYEQYF
-	-	TRBV19	TRBJ1-5	TGTGCCAGTAGTATTGGGTCCAGGACTCACGTAAGCAATCAGCCCCAGCATTTT	CASSIGSRTHVSNQPQHF
-	-	TRBV19	TRBJ1-6	TGTGCCAGTAGTTTTCGAGGGATACGGGAGGGTTCACCCCTCCACTTT	CASSFRGIREGSPLHF
-	-	TRBV19	TRBJ1-5	TGTGCCAGCCTAGCCCCGCCCGGGACTGGGTATAGCAATCAGCCCCAGCATTTT	CASLAPPGTGYSNQPQHF
-	-	TRBV6-1	TRBJ1-1	TGTGCCAGCGAGGGTCACAGCCTGAACACTGAAGCTTTCTTT	CASEGHSLNTEAFF
few	TRBD1	TRBV11-2	TRBJ1-2	TGTGCCAGCAGCTTAGATTTGGGCGGGACAGGGAATGGCTACACCTTC	CASSLDLGGTGNGYTF
-	TRBD1	TRBV18	TRBJ2-3	TGTGCCAGCTCACCACCGAGGGGGACAGGGGGTACAGATACGCAGTATTTT	CASSPPRGTGGTDTQYF
-	-	TRBV10-1	TRBJ2-2	TGCGCCAGCAGTCCCTCCCGAACAGGGCACACCGGGGAGCTGTTTTTT	CASSPSRTGHTGELFF
once	TRBD1	TRBV5-1	TRBJ2-6	TGCGCCAGCAATCCCCAGGGGGCTGGGGCCAACGTCCTGACTTTC	CASNPQGAGANVLTF
-	TRBD1	TRBV7-9	TRBJ1-5	TGTGCCAGCAGCTCGGGACAGGGCGACAATCAGCCCCAGCATTTT	CASSSGQGDNQPQHF
-	TRBD1	TRBV18	TRBJ1-5	TGTGCCAGCTCACCACGGGACAGCCTAAGTAGCAATCAGCCCCAGCATTTT	CASSPRDSLSSNQPQHF
-	-	TRBV2	TRBJ1-4	TGTGCCAGCAGGCTTATGCACGCAACTAATGAAAAACTGTTTTTT	CASRLMHATNEKLFF
-	-	TRBV5-1	TRBJ1-2	TGCGCCAGCACAGAGCTCGGGACGGGGAACTATGGCTACACCTTC	CASTELGTGNYGYTF
few	TRBD1	TRBV5-1	TRBJ2-6	TGCGCCAGCAGGGGGACAGCTGGGGCCAACGTCCTGACTTTC	CASRGTAGANVLTF
-	TRBD2	TRBV18	TRBJ2-5	TGTGCCAGCTCACTCTCGACTAGCGGGGGGGCCTCGCCCCAGTACTTC	CASSLSTSGGASPQYF
-	-	TRBV6-6	TRBJ2-5	TGTGCCAGCAGTTATGGGCAAGAGACCCAGTACTTC	CASSYGQETQYF
-	-	TRBV5-1	TRBJ2-5	TGCGCCAGCACCCCCATAAGGGGGAGTGGCGGGGAGACCCAGTACTTC	CASTPIRGSGGETQYF
-	-	TRBV9	TRBJ2-7	TGTGCCAGCAGCGTGGGGGGACAGTACGAGCAGTACTTC	CASSVGGQYEQYF
-	-	TRBV27	TRBJ1-4	TGTGCCAGCAGTTTATCATGGCCAGGGTTCACTAATGAAAAACTGTTTTTT	CASSLSWPGFTNEKLFF
few	TRBD2	TRBV28	TRBJ2-5	TGTGCCAGCAGAATAGCGGGAGCGAGGCTGGAGACCCAGTACTTC	CASRIAGARLETQYF
once	TRBD2	TRBV27	TRBJ2-5	TGTGCCAGCAGTTTATCGGTAGCGGGTCCAGGGACCCAGTACTTC	CASSLSVAGPGTQYF
-	-	TRBV18	TRBJ1-5	TGTGCCAGCTCAACGGACGGAGATCAGCCCCAGCATTTT	CASSTDGDQPQHF
-	-	TRBV6-6	TRBJ1-5	TGTGCCAGCAGTCCAGGGGTTGCCAATCAGCCCCAGCATTTT	CASSPGVANQPQHF
-	-	TRBV7-9	TRBJ1-5	TGTGCCAGCAATCAGCCCCAGCATTTT	CASNQPQHF
-	-	TRBV5-1	TRBJ2-7	TGCGCCAGCAGCTTGGCGGTTACCGACGGAACCTACGAGCAGTACTTC	CASSLAVTDGTYEQYF